Following are 27 T cell receptor beta chains from one sample sequenced in a study of T cells in Graves' hyperthyroidism and ophthalmopathy. Amplified regions were TCR beta CDR3 sequences from RNA transcripts. First-round RT-PCR of the TCR CDR3 relied on the HTBI primer set. In TCRdb, the multiplex PCR reads were re-called with MiXCR into one record per CDR3 protein. This table has hundreds of thousands of distinct CDR3 sequences, about 15% appearing once. The sequenced sample was blood. The receptors come from a woman aged 50 to 60 with Graves' ophthalmopathy.

The chain combines TRBV7-3 with TRBJ2-5, with 8 bases aligning to TRBD1. With 5 bases clipped from V and 3 bases from J, the junction kept 5 bases outside the gene matches. The V gene's germline CDR1 is SGHTA and CDR2 FQGTGA. CDR3 length: 14 amino acids. DNA for the CDR3: TGTGCCAGCAGCGCACAACAGGGGGAAGAGACCCAGTACTTC. It is translated as CASSAQQGEETQYF. The variable domain in full, completed from reference TRBV7-3 and TRBJ2-5, reads GAGVSQTPSNKVTEKGKYVELRCDPISGHTALYWYRQSLGQGPEFLIYFQGTGAADDSGLPNDRFFAVRPEGSVSTLKIQRTERGDSAVYLCASSAQQGEETQYFGPGTRLLVL.

This clonotype was recorded at least ten times. The gene calls are TRBV6-1 and TRBJ2-5; 11 bases map to TRBD2. The V and J ends lost 9 bases and 5 bases, in that order; junction bases with no gene match: 11. The length of the CDR3 is 15 residues. The germline CDR1 and CDR2 sequences are MNHNS and SASEGT. The DNA for the CDR3 is TGTGCCAGAAACCGACTTAGCGGGAGGGGGGAGACCCAGTACTTC. It yields the protein CARNRLSGRGETQYF.

The chain has TRBV2 and TRBJ2-7, with 9 bases aligning to TRBD2. J gave up 5 bases and V 6 bases, and 11 bases lay outside the gene matches. Germline V gene sequence: CDR1 SNHLY, CDR2 FYNNEI. The CDR3 covers 15 residues. This CDR3 is CASRLAGVDANEQYF. The DNA for the CDR3 is TGTGCCAGCAGATTAGCGGGAGTGGATGCCAACGAGCAGTACTTC.

Turning to this clonotype: With a much larger clone just one base away, this may be a read error. The chain couples TRBV6-5 to TRBJ2-1, with D possibly matching TRBD1 (6 bases). The CDR3 consists of 16 residues. The ends were cut back, 2 bases at V and 4 bases at J, with 15 bases in the middle. The germline V gene has CDR1 MNHEY and CDR2 SVGAGI. This CDR3 is CASSYVGCQGYNEQFF. In DNA form, the CDR3 reads TGTGCCAGCAGTTACGTCGGTTGTCAGGGGTACAATGAGCAGTTCTTC.

Ten or more counts support this clonotype. J is TRBJ2-7 and V is TRBV27; TRBD1 is a possible D gene (6 bases). The CDR3 length is 13 residues. In germline, CDR1 is MNHEY, CDR2 SMNVEV (reference sequence). Trimming took 2 bases from V and 4 from J, leaving 9 bases between them. CDR3 sequence (DNA): TGTGCCAGCAGTTTACTACAGGGTTACGAGCAGTACTTC. It codes for CASSLLQGYEQYF.

This clonotype turned up a few times. A read error may explain this, as a much larger clone is one base away. The J gene is TRBJ1-2, the V gene TRBV11-2; unclear D gene. CDR1 and CDR2 from the germline V gene are SGHAT and FQNNGV. This CDR3 has 16 residues. CDR3 loop: CASSLELMMRNYGCTF. The DNA for the CDR3 is TGTGCCAGCAGCTTGGAGTTGATGATGCGAAACTATGGCTGCACCTTC.

This clonotype was detected only a few times. This chain connects TRBV3-1 to TRBJ1-6, with D possibly matching TRBD1 (5 bases). V was trimmed by 4 bases and J by 2 bases, leaving 18 bases between them. Germline CDR1 LGHDT, CDR2 YNNKEL (reference sequence). This CDR3 is 18 amino acids long. The CDR3 sequence is CASSPRWQGDTYNSPLHF. CDR3 coding DNA: TGTGCCAGCAGCCCGCGTTGGCAGGGCGATACCTATAATTCACCCCTCCACTTT.

This clonotype was seen ten or more times. The chain has TRBV11-3 and TRBJ2-3; 8 bases line up with TRBD2. This CDR3 comprises 16 residues. With 5 bases clipped from V and 1 base from J, the junction kept 8 bases outside the gene matches. CDR1 SGHNT and CDR2 YENEEA come from the germline V gene. The CDR3, as DNA: TGTGCCAGCAGCCCCAAACTAGCGGAAGGCACAGATACGCAGTATTTT. Protein sequence: CASSPKLAEGTDTQYF.

The chain uses TRBV20-1 and TRBJ2-2; 10 positions agree with TRBD2. This CDR3 contains 16 residues. Germline-derived CDR1 and CDR2 are DFQATT and SNEGSKA (reference sequence). J gave up 8 bases and V 4 bases, and 13 bases lay outside the gene matches. CDR3 protein: CSAKQSGRGLGGELFF. In DNA form, the CDR3 reads TGCAGTGCTAAACAGAGCGGGAGGGGCCTGGGGGGGGAGCTGTTTTTT.

This clonotype was detected ten times or more. The chain has TRBV30 and TRBJ2-7; D unresolved. CDR1 is GTSNPN and CDR2 is SVGIG in the germline V gene (reference sequence). V shed 1 base and J shed 4 bases, with 8 bases lying between them. This CDR3 has 12 amino acids. CDR3 amino acids: CAWSGLLYEQYF. In DNA form, the CDR3 reads TGTGCCTGGAGTGGACTTCTGTACGAGCAGTACTTC.

Ten or more counts support this clonotype. The chain joins TRBV18 to TRBJ2-3; 7 bases line up with TRBD1. The V and J ends lost 3 bases and 0 bases, in that order; junction bases with no gene match: 3. CDR3 length: 15 residues. The germline V gene encodes CDR1 KGHSH and CDR2 LQKENI. CDR3 in amino acids: CASSPEQGSTDTQYF. As DNA, the CDR3 is TGTGCCAGCTCACCCGAACAGGGGAGCACAGATACGCAGTATTTT.

This clonotype was seen many times. The chain recombines TRBV27 with TRBJ2-3; 7 bases agree with TRBD2. This CDR3 is built from 14 residues. V was pared by 11 bases and J by 5 bases, with 13 bases of the junction left unmatched. The germline CDR1 and CDR2 sequences are MNHEY and SMNVEV (reference sequence). CDR3 nucleotides: TGTGCCGTCAGGCGTGCGGGAGTTGAAGATACGCAGTATTTT. This gives the protein CAVRRAGVEDTQYF.

This clonotype was picked up a small number of times. This rearrangement joins TRBV6-1 to TRBJ2-7; 7 positions agree with TRBD1. The germline gives CDR1 MNHNS, CDR2 SASEGT. J was trimmed by 4 bases and V by 6 bases; bases with no gene match: 12. CDR3 size: 15 residues. The CDR3: CASSQRSGQIYEQYF. The CDR3 DNA sequence: TGTGCCAGCAGCCAAAGGTCGGGACAGATTTACGAGCAGTACTTC.

The chain uses TRBV24-1 and TRBJ2-3; D is ambiguous. V dropped 0 bases and J dropped 1 base, with 7 bases sitting between them. Germline CDR1 is KGHDR and CDR2 is SFDVKD. The CDR3 has 15 amino acids. This CDR3 is CATSDLRQGTDTQYF. The CDR3 nucleotides read TGTGCCACCAGTGATTTGCGGCAGGGCACAGATACGCAGTATTTT.

This clonotype was detected many times. This chain joins TRBV2 and TRBJ2-3; 9 bases are shared with TRBD2. The V segment lost 6 bases and the J segment 6 bases; nucleotides outside the gene matches: 10. Germline CDR1 SNHLY, CDR2 FYNNEI. This CDR3 is built from 15 residues. The CDR3 DNA follows: TGTGCCAGCAGCCCCATAGCGGGAGAGAGTGATACGCAGTATTTT. It yields the protein CASSPIAGESDTQYF.

Ten or more counts support this clonotype. The chain joins TRBV28 to TRBJ2-5, with D unresolved. This CDR3 is built from 14 residues. V lost 3 bases, J lost 5 bases, and 13 bases lay in between. The germline CDR1 and CDR2 sequences are MDHEN and SYDVKM. The CDR3 region has the DNA TGTGCCAGCAGTTTTGTTGCAGGCGGTGAGACCCAGTACTTC. Protein sequence: CASSFVAGGETQYF.

V gene TRBV7-2 combines with J gene TRBJ1-5, with 7 bases lining up with TRBD1. This CDR3 spans 14 amino acids. The germline V gene has CDR1 SGHTA and CDR2 FQGNSA. V gave up 2 bases and J gave up 7 bases; unmatched junction bases: 5. The CDR3 nucleotides read TGTGCCAGCAGCTTAAGAGGGGGCACCCAGCCCCAGCATTTT. This sequence encodes CASSLRGGTQPQHF.

This clonotype was recorded many times. This chain connects TRBV5-1 to TRBJ2-7; 13 positions agree with TRBD2. J gave up 8 bases and V 1 base, and 3 bases lay outside the gene matches. The germline gives CDR1 SGHRS, CDR2 YFSETQ. The CDR3 length is 14 residues. The CDR3 DNA reads as TGCGCCAGCAGCTTGACTAGCGGGAGGGAGAAGCAGTACTTC. Amino acid sequence: CASSLTSGREKQYF.

This clonotype was seen at least ten times. The gene calls are TRBV7-8 and TRBJ2-6; D not certain. The germline V gene has CDR1 SGHVS and CDR2 FQNEAQ. The germline V and J ends were trimmed by 5 bases and 0 bases, with 8 bases remaining between them. CDR3 length equals 15 residues. The CDR3 protein is CASSAEVSGANVLTF. CDR3 in DNA: TGTGCCAGCAGCGCCGAGGTCTCTGGGGCCAACGTCCTGACTTTC.

This clonotype was seen more than once but under ten times. The J gene is TRBJ1-3, the V gene TRBV7-8; 8 nucleotides line up with TRBD1. Germline loops: CDR1 SGHVS, CDR2 FQNEAQ. Trimming took 2 bases from V and 2 from J; bases not matched to a gene: 8. The CDR3 has 17 residues. The CDR3 sequence: CASSLKGQGPPGNTIYF. In DNA, the CDR3 is TGTGCCAGCAGCTTAAAAGGACAGGGTCCCCCTGGAAACACCATATATTTT.

In its sample, this clonotype ranks as medium-sized. The chain links TRBV20-1 to TRBJ2-1; 7 bases fit TRBD2. Germline V gives CDR1 DFQATT, CDR2 SNEGSKA (reference sequence). Germline trimming cut 4 bases from V and 4 bases from J; bases unmatched to any gene: 13. There are 16 residues in the CDR3. The CDR3 here is CSATGEASGGYNEQFF. The CDR3 DNA is TGCAGTGCTACCGGTGAAGCTAGCGGAGGGTACAATGAGCAGTTCTTC.

This clonotype was detected only a few times. J is TRBJ2-1 and V is TRBV6-1; D is uncertain. This CDR3 has 13 residues. The V gene lost 0 bases and the J gene lost 8 bases, with 8 bases spanning the gap. Germline V lookup: CDR1 MNHNS, CDR2 SASEGT. The DNA for the CDR3 is TGTGCCAGCAGTGAAGCGCCGGTCGATGAGCAGTTCTTC. Protein sequence: CASSEAPVDEQFF.

The CDR3 sequence is CASSQDSVGGGETQYF. The DNA for the CDR3 is TGCGCCAGCAGCCAAGATAGTGTGGGAGGAGGAGAGACCCAGTACTTC. The chain combines TRBV4-1 with TRBJ2-5; D possibly corresponds to TRBD2 (6 bases). Germline CDR1 is MGHRA and CDR2 is YSYEKL. This CDR3 has 16 amino acids. Trimming left V 0 bases short and J 4 bases short, with 15 bases between.

The gene calls are TRBV4-3 and TRBJ2-1, with TRBD2 matching over 12 bases. After removal of 1 base from V and 3 bases from J, the junction contained 4 bases not matched to a gene. The V gene's germline CDR1 is LGHNA and CDR2 YSLEER. The CDR3 spans 17 residues. The CDR3 reads CASSQVLAGGGYNEQFF. In DNA form, the CDR3 reads TGCGCCAGCAGCCAAGTCCTAGCGGGAGGGGGCTACAATGAGCAGTTCTTC.

The chain joins TRBV12-3 or TRBV12-4 to TRBJ2-5; the D is unclear. The CDR3 has 13 residues. V dropped 8 bases and J dropped 1 base, with 11 bases sitting between them. This chain's CDR3 is CASGDRVQETQYF. The CDR3 DNA is TGTGCCAGCGGCGATAGAGTCCAAGAGACCCAGTACTTC.

Many counts were recorded for this clonotype. J is TRBJ2-7 and V is TRBV11-2, with D uncertain. The V and J ends lost 0 bases and 3 bases respectively, with 15 bases between them. The CDR3 is 16 amino acids. The V gene's germline CDR1 is SGHAT and CDR2 FQNNGV. The CDR3 nucleotides read TGTGCCAGCAGCTTAGATCTGGCGCCGTCAGACTACGAGCAGTACTTC. The encoded protein is CASSLDLAPSDYEQYF. The complete variable domain, with remaining parts taken from reference TRBV11-2 and TRBJ2-7, reads EAGVAQSPRYKIIEKRQSVAFWCNPISGHATLYWYQQILGQGPKLLIQFQNNGVVDDSQLPKDRFSAERLKGVDSTLKIQPAKLEDSAVYLCASSLDLAPSDYEQYFGPGTRLTVT.

This clonotype has a count of ten or more. J is TRBJ2-7 and V is TRBV28; D tentatively reads TRBD1 or TRBD2 (5 bases each). Germline V gene lookup returns CDR1 MDHEN and CDR2 SYDVKM. This CDR3 is 10 amino acids long. The CDR3 reads CALGDYEQYF. The DNA of the CDR3 is TGTGCGCTGGGGGATTACGAGCAGTACTTC.